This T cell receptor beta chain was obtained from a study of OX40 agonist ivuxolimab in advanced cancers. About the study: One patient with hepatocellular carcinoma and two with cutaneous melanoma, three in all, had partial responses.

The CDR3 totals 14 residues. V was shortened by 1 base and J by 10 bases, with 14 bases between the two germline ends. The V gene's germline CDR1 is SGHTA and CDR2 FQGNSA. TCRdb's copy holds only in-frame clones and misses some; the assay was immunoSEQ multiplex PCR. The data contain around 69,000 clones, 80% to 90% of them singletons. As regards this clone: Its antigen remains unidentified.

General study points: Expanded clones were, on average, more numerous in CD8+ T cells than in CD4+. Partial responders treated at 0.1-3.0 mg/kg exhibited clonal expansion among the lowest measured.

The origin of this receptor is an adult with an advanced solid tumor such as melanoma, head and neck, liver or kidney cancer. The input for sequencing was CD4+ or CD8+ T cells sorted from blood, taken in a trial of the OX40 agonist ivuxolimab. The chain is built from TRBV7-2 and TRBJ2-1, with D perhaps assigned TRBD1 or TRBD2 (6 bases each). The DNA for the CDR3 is TGTGCCAGCAGCTTAGGGGGGGCGGTCGGAGAGCAGTTCTTC. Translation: CASSLGGAVGEQFF.